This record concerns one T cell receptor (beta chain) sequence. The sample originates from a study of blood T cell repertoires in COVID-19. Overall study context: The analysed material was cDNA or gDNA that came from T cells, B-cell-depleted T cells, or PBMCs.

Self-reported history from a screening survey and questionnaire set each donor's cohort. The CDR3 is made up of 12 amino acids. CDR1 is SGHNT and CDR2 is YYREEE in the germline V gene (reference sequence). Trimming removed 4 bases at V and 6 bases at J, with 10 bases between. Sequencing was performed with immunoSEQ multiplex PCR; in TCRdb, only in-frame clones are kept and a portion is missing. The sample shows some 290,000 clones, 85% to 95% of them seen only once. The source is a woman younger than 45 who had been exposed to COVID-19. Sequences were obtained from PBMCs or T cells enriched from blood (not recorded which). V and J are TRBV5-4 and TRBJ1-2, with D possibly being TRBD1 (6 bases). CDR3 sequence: CASSTDSHGYTF. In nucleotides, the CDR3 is TGTGCCAGCAGCACGGACAGCCATGGCTACACCTTC. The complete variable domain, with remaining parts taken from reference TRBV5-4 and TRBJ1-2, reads ETGVTQSPTHLIKTRGQQVTLRCSSQSGHNTVSWYQQALGQGPQFIFQYYREEENGRGNFPPRFSGLQFPNYSSELNVNALELDDSALYLCASSTDSHGYTFGSGTRLTVV.